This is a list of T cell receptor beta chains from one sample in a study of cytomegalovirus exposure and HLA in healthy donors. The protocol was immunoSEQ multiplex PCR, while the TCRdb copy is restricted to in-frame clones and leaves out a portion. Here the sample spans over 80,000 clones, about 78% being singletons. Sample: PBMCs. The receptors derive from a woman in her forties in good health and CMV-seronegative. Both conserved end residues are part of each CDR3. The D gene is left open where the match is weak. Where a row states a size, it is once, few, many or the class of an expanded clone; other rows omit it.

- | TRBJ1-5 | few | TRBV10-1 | TGCGCCAGCAGTGATGCAGGGATCCAGCCCCAGCATTTT | CASSDAGIQPQHF
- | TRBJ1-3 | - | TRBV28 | TGTGCCAGCAGTTTAGACAGGCAGGGTGGAAACACCATATATTTT | CASSLDRQGGNTIYF
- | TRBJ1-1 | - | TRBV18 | TGTGCCAGCTCTCGGGGGGATTTGAACACTGAAGCTTTCTTT | CASSRGDLNTEAFF
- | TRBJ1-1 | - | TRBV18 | TGTGCCAGCTCACCACCGGGGGCAAATCTCTGGAACACTGAAGCTTTCTTT | CASSPPGANLWNTEAFF
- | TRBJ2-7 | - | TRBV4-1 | TGCGCCAGCAGCCAAGCCGGGCAGGGATACGAGCAGTACTTC | CASSQAGQGYEQYF
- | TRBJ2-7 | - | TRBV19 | TGTGCCAGTAGTATTGAGTCAGGGTCTCTCGAGCAGTACTTC | CASSIESGSLEQYF
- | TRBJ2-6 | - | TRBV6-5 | TGTGCCAGCAGTTACGGGGGGAACTCTGGGGCCAACGTCCTGACTTTC | CASSYGGNSGANVLTF
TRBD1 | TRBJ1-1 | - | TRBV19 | TGTGCCAGTAGCCGGGAGGGACAGGGGACTGAAGCTTTCTTT | CASSREGQGTEAFF
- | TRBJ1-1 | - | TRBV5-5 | TGTGCCAGCAGCCGATCAACAGGGTTCCCTGAAGCTTTCTTT | CASSRSTGFPEAFF
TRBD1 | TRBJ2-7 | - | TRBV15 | TGTGCCACCAGCAGAGTGTGGGACAGCTACGAGCAGTACTTC | CATSRVWDSYEQYF